The rows below give T cell receptor beta chains drawn from one sample of a study of blood T cell repertoires in COVID-19. Produced via immunoSEQ multiplex PCR; TCRdb's table is partial and in-frame only. The data hold just over 90,000 clones, with 80% observed a single time. What was sequenced was peripheral blood. These receptors came from a human donor in a cohort sampled during active COVID-19. The CDR3 runs from the conserved cysteine through the conserved F or W. D genes are given only for firm matches. Not every row has a clone size; where given, it reads once, few, many or a size class.

j_call d_call clone_size v_call cdr3_nt cdr3_aa
TRBJ1-2 - - TRBV2 TGTGCCAGCAGGGGGAGGAGGGGCAACTATGGCTACACCTTC CASRGRRGNYGYTF
TRBJ1-1 - - TRBV7-2 TGTGCCAGCAGCTCGTCGAACACTGAAGCTTTCTTT CASSSSNTEAFF
TRBJ2-2 TRBD1 - TRBV2 TGTGCCAGCAGTGGGGGACAGGTTGACACCGGGGAGCTGTTTTTT CASSGGQVDTGELFF
TRBJ1-2 TRBD1 - TRBV6-6 TGTGCCAGCAGACCCCCTGGGACAGTGGGAGGCTACACCTTC CASRPPGTVGGYTF
TRBJ2-7 TRBD2 - TRBV10-3 TGTGCCATCAGCGTTTCCGGGACTAGCGGGACCGAGCAGTACTTC CAISVSGTSGTEQYF
TRBJ1-1 - - TRBV7-8 TGTGCCAGCAGCTTGGGCCCCTCGGTGAACACTGAAGCTTTCTTT CASSLGPSVNTEAFF
TRBJ2-1 - - TRBV5-1 TGCGCCAGCAGCTCCGACACCCTCAATGAGCAGTTCTTC CASSSDTLNEQFF
TRBJ1-5 - - TRBV5-1 TGCGCCAGCAGCTTGGGTAATAGCAATCAGCCCCAGCATTTT CASSLGNSNQPQHF
TRBJ1-5 TRBD1 - TRBV24-1 TGTGCCACCAGTGACAGGGGGCATCAGCCCCAGCATTTT CATSDRGHQPQHF
TRBJ2-3 - once TRBV5-1 TGCGCCAGCAGCTTGGTTAGGGGAAGTACAGATACGCAGTATTTT CASSLVRGSTDTQYF
TRBJ2-7 TRBD2 - TRBV11-2 TGTGCCAGCAGCCAACCCGGGACTAGCGGCTACGAGCAGTACTTC CASSQPGTSGYEQYF
TRBJ1-5 - large TRBV20-1 TGCAGTGCTAGTCCCGCCGGGAGCAATCAGCCCCAGCATTTT CSASPAGSNQPQHF
TRBJ1-6 TRBD1 - TRBV7-6 TGTGCCAGCTCCCGACAGGGCTATAATTCACCCCTCCACTTT CASSRQGYNSPLHF
TRBJ2-3 - - TRBV7-2 TGTGCCAGCAGCCCCTTGGGGCGGGATAGCACAGATACGCAGTATTTT CASSPLGRDSTDTQYF
TRBJ1-6 TRBD1 few TRBV6-5 TGTGCCAGCAGTCCCCAGGGGGCCGGTAATTCACCCCTCCACTTT CASSPQGAGNSPLHF
TRBJ2-1 TRBD1 - TRBV29-1 TGCAGCGTTCGGGACAGCTCCTACAATGAGCAGTTCTTC CSVRDSSYNEQFF
TRBJ2-3 TRBD2 - TRBV10-1 TGCGCCAGCAGTAAGCGGGAGGGCAGCACAGATACGCAGTATTTT CASSKREGSTDTQYF
TRBJ2-2 - - TRBV7-8 TGTGCCAGCAGCCCTCACTTGAACACCGGGGAGCTGTTTTTT CASSPHLNTGELFF
TRBJ2-1 - - TRBV28 TGTGCCAGCACCCCAGGGGGGTGGTACAATGAGCAGTTCTTC CASTPGGWYNEQFF
TRBJ1-1 TRBD1 - TRBV28 TGTGCCAGCAGTTTAAGGACAGGGGGGTTGAACACTGAAGCTTTCTTT CASSLRTGGLNTEAFF
TRBJ2-7 - - TRBV27 TGTGCCAGCAGTTTATTAGGGGCAGGGTTGAGTGCTGAGCAGTACTTC CASSLLGAGLSAEQYF
TRBJ2-1 TRBD2 - TRBV6-7 TGTGCCAGCAGCTCCTTCTTAGCGGGAGCCTCCTACAATGAGCAGTTCTTC CASSSFLAGASYNEQFF